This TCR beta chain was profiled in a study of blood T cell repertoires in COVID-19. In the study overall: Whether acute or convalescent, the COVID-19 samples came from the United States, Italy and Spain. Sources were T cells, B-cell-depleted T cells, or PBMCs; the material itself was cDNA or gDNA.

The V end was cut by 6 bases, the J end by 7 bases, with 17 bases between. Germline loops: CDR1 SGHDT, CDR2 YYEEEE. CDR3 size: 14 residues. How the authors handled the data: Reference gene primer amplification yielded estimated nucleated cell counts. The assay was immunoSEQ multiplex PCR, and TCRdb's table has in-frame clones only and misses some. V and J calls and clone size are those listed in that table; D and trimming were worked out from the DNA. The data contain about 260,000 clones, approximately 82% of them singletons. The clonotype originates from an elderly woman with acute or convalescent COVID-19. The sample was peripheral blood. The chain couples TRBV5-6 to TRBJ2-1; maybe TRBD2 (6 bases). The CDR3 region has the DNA TGTGCCAGCATGTTCCAGGGAGGTGATAATGAGCAGTTCTTC. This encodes CASMFQGGDNEQFF. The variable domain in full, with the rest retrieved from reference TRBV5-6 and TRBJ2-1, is DAGVTQSPTHLIKTRGQQVTLRCSPKSGHDTVSWYQQALGQGPQFIFQYYEEEERQRGNFPDRFSGHQFPNYSSELNVNALLLGDSALYLCASMFQGGDNEQFFGPGTRLTVL.